This entry concerns a single T cell receptor beta chain. The data were obtained in a study of shared clonotypes between healthy human individuals. Selected positively for CCR7 and CD45RO-negative, naive CD8 cells excluded terminally differentiated effector memory CD45RA+ cells. CDR3 length: 14 amino acids. Per germline, CDR1 SGHRS and CDR2 YFSETQ. V was pared by 3 bases and J by 6 bases, with 16 bases between. Profiling relied on immunoSEQ multiplex PCR, and the TCRdb table lists in-frame clones only, not all of them. The sample has about 580,000 clones, about 98% seen once. The gene calls are TRBV5-1 and TRBJ2-7; perhaps TRBD1 as D (6 bases). The receptor was derived from a man aged 25 to 45 in good health. The sample was naive CD8+ T cells sorted from blood. Written as DNA, the CDR3 is TGCGCCAGCAGCTGGGACACACAGCCGCTCGAGCAGTACTTC. It is translated as CASSWDTQPLEQYF.